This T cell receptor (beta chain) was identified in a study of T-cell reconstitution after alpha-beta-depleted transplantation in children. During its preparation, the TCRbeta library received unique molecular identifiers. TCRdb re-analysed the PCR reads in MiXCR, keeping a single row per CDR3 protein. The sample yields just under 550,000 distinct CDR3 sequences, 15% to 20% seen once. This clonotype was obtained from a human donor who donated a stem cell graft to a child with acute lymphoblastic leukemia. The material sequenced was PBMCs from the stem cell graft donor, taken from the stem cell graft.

CDR3 coding DNA: TGCAGCGTTCCAAGGAGTGAGGGCTACGAGCAGTACTTC. Amino acid sequence: CSVPRSEGYEQYF. The genes are TRBV29-1 and TRBJ2-7; D perhaps matches TRBD2 (5 bases). V was cut by 5 bases and J by 3 bases, with 14 bases left in between. CDR1 is SQVTM and CDR2 is ANQGSEA in the germline V gene. The CDR3 length is 13 residues.